Shown below are 30 T cell receptor beta chains from a single sample sequenced in a study of blood T cell repertoires in COVID-19 (dated by TCRdb to 2019 to 2021). The method was the immunoSEQ multiplex PCR assay. Sourced from immuneACCESS, this table was stored by TCRdb with only in-frame sequences that have V and J called. A share of the clones is absent; for the studies checked, an unresolved V gene accounts for under half, and the remainder has no known explanation. Counted in this sample were around 260,000 clones; about 93% of them appeared once. The ten largest clones represent about 1.1% of the sample. Sequencing was performed on PBMCs or T cells enriched from blood (not recorded which). These receptor sequences come from a woman younger than 45 who had recovered from COVID-19.

This clone was seen once. The chain couples TRBV28 to TRBJ2-1; a weak D match, TRBD2 (6 bases). V gave up 5 bases and J gave up 10 bases, with 15 bases separating them. Germline CDR1 is MDHEN and CDR2 is SYDVKM. The CDR3 contains 13 residues. As DNA, the CDR3 is TGTGCCAGCAGTCCCCCACCCCTAGCGGAGCAGTTCTTC. Amino acids: CASSPPPLAEQFF.

As for this clone: Mismatch with germline at one junction end may stem from a read error. This chain connects TRBV4-1 to TRBJ2-1, with 7 positions matching TRBD1. This CDR3 spans 16 amino acids. Germline V CDR1 and CDR2: MGHRA, YSYEKL. The CDR3 protein is CASSQGRTGSSNEQFF. CDR3 bases: TGCGCCAGCAGCCAAGGGCGGACAGGTTCCTCCAATGAGCAGTTCTTC.

The rearrangement joins TRBV7-2 to TRBJ2-1; D gene uncertain. Trimming pared 2 bases from V and 9 bases from J, leaving 14 bases between. Looked up from germline, CDR1 is SGHTA and CDR2 is FQGNSA. The length of the CDR3 is 14 residues. The CDR3 protein is CASSLYRQQIEQFF. CDR3 DNA sequence: TGTGCCAGCAGCTTATATAGACAACAGATTGAGCAGTTCTTC.

The chain carries TRBV4-3 and TRBJ2-3, with TRBD1 identical over 7 bases. Germline assignment: CDR1 LGHNA and CDR2 YSLEER. With V trimmed by 4 bases and J by 3 bases, 4 bases remained unmatched. This CDR3 contains 14 residues. In DNA form, the CDR3 reads TGCGCCAGCAGCCCTACAGGGGCGACAGATACGCAGTATTTT. Translation: CASSPTGATDTQYF.

The chain links TRBV30 to TRBJ2-7, with a weak D call TRBD2 (6 bases). The CDR3 is made up of 14 amino acids. CDR1 and CDR2 from the germline V gene are GTSNPN and SVGIG (reference sequence). The V end was cut by 2 bases, the J end by 0 bases, with 11 bases between. This chain's CDR3 is CAWSWWEDSYEQYF. The CDR3, as DNA: TGTGCCTGGAGTTGGTGGGAGGACTCCTACGAGCAGTACTTC.

The chain couples TRBV28 to TRBJ2-7; D possibly corresponds to TRBD1 (6 bases). Germline CDR1 is MDHEN and CDR2 is SYDVKM. The CDR3 totals 17 residues. V lost 3 bases and J lost 3, with 21 bases in between. CDR3 region: CASSFQQGMGIRYEQYF. The CDR3 DNA follows: TGTGCCAGCAGTTTTCAACAGGGTATGGGTATCCGCTACGAGCAGTACTTC. Combining the CDR3 with reference TRBV28 and TRBJ2-7 gives the whole variable domain DVKVTQSSRYLVKRTGEKVFLECVQDMDHENMFWYRQDPGLGLRLIYFSYDVKMKEKGDIPEGYSVSREKKERFSLILESASTNQTSMYLCASSFQQGMGIRYEQYFGPGTRLTVT.

This chain connects TRBV19 to TRBJ1-6, with 9 bases that match TRBD1. Germline values: CDR1 LNHDA, CDR2 SQIVND (reference sequence). This CDR3 is built from 15 residues. The trim removed 4 bases at V and 7 bases at J, leaving 5 bases unmatched. The CDR3 here is CASSTTGTGNSPLHF. The CDR3 nucleotides are TGTGCCAGTAGTACAACCGGGACAGGGAATTCACCCCTCCACTTT.

The chain joins TRBV5-1 to TRBJ1-4; possibly TRBD1 for D (6 bases). V was trimmed by 1 base and J by 7 bases, leaving 14 bases between them. Looked up from germline, CDR1 is SGHRS and CDR2 is YFSETQ. There are 15 residues in the CDR3. CDR3 sequence: CASSLTGGLGEKLFF. Here the CDR3 DNA reads TGCGCCAGCAGCTTGACGGGGGGCCTAGGTGAAAAACTGTTTTTT.

V and J are TRBV5-2 and TRBJ2-5; the table's D call of TRBD2 was not tested on the DNA. TRBV5-2 is shown as a pseudogene. The CDR3 is 24 amino acids. DNA of the CDR3: TGTGCCAGCAACGAGGGTCGGGGACTAGCGGGCCAAGCTCCTAGAAAGGGGTTTGAAGAGACCCAGTACTTC. Amino acids: CASNEGRGLAGQAPRKGFEETQYF.

In its sample, this clone was seen a few times. The chain carries TRBV7-2 and TRBJ2-7, with 7 bases fitting TRBD1. V was pared by 5 bases and J by 3 bases, with 7 bases of the junction left unmatched. Germline loops: CDR1 SGHTA, CDR2 FQGNSA. The CDR3 consists of 14 residues. The CDR3 sequence is CASSQGQARYEQYF. The CDR3 DNA is TGTGCCAGCAGCCAAGGACAGGCGCGCTACGAGCAGTACTTC.

The count of this clone is one. V and J are TRBV24-1 and TRBJ2-1; 7 positions agree with TRBD2. The CDR3 has 17 amino acids. The ends lost 5 bases at V and 6 bases at J; junction bases unmatched: 15. The germline CDR1 and CDR2 sequences are KGHDR and SFDVKD. Here the CDR3 reads CATSGPLGGGRGNEQFF. CDR3 coding DNA: TGTGCCACCAGTGGTCCCCTAGGCGGCGGGAGAGGCAATGAGCAGTTCTTC.

The genes are TRBV19 and TRBJ2-7; 8 bases are a match to TRBD1. The CDR3 length is 14 residues. Germline V gene lookup returns CDR1 LNHDA and CDR2 SQIVND (reference sequence). Losses at the gene ends were 5 bases for V and 6 bases for J; bases not matched to a gene: 9. This CDR3 is CASSGQGGGFEQYF. CDR3 nucleotide sequence: TGTGCCAGTAGTGGACAGGGAGGAGGGTTCGAGCAGTACTTC. Using reference TRBV19 and TRBJ2-7 for the parts outside the CDR3, the full variable domain is DGGITQSPKYLFRKEGQNVTLSCEQNLNHDAMYWYRQDPGQGLRLIYYSQIVNDFQKGDIAEGYSVSREKKESFPLTVTSAQKNPTAFYLCASSGQGGGFEQYFGPGTRLTVT.

The V and J genes are TRBV6-5 and TRBJ2-7; no clear D gene. The germline CDR1 and CDR2 sequences are MNHEY and SVGAGI. CDR3 length: 13 residues. V lost 6 bases to trimming and J lost 3 bases, with 12 bases between them. The CDR3 is CASSVRGRYEQYF. The CDR3 DNA follows: TGTGCCAGCAGCGTCAGAGGTCGCTACGAGCAGTACTTC.

V is TRBV29-1 and J is TRBJ1-2; TRBD1 is a possible D gene (5 bases). The CDR3 sequence is 12 residues long. The V gene lost 7 bases and the J gene lost 6 bases, with 15 bases spanning the gap. Germline CDR1 reads SQVTM; CDR2 reads ANQGSEA. The CDR3 bases are TGCAGCGGCAGGTGGGGGGACCATGGCTACACCTTC. Translated, it gives CSGRWGDHGYTF. The whole variable domain, filled in from reference TRBV29-1 and TRBJ1-2, reads SAVISQKPSRDICQRGTSLTIQCQVDSQVTMMFWYRQQPGQSLTLIATANQGSEATYESGFVIDKFPISRPNLTFSTLTVSNMSPEDSSIYLCSGRWGDHGYTFGSGTRLTVV.

The chain links TRBV29-1 to TRBJ2-7; 8 positions match TRBD1. Germline CDR1 is SQVTM and CDR2 is ANQGSEA. CDR3 length: 14 amino acids. V gave up 2 bases and J gave up 3 bases; unmatched junction bases: 6. The CDR3 DNA reads as TGCAGCGTTGAACCTACAGGGGGATACTACGAGCAGTACTTC. This translates into CSVEPTGGYYEQYF.

The chain combines TRBV7-2 with TRBJ2-1, with D perhaps matching TRBD1 (5 bases). CDR1 and CDR2 from the germline V gene are SGHTA and FQGNSA. V lost 1 base and J 8 bases, leaving 12 bases between the germline ends. This CDR3 spans 14 amino acids. The CDR3 region has the DNA TGTGCCAGCAGCTTAGAGTCAGGGATACATGAGCAGTTCTTC. Its translation: CASSLESGIHEQFF. Variable domain in full (rest from reference TRBV7-2 and TRBJ2-1): GAGVSQSPSNKVTEKGKDVELRCDPISGHTALYWYRQSLGQGLEFLIYFQGNSAPDKSGLPSDRFSAERTGGSVSTLTIQRTQQEDSAVYLCASSLESGIHEQFFGPGTRLTVL.

The chain joins TRBV19 to TRBJ1-5; 8 nucleotides align to TRBD1. Germline assignment: CDR1 LNHDA and CDR2 SQIVND (reference sequence). The J segment lost 4 bases and the V segment lost 8 bases, leaving 4 bases of the junction unmatched. There are 13 residues in the CDR3. CDR3: CASGQGVNQPQHF. The CDR3 DNA sequence: TGTGCCAGTGGACAGGGAGTAAATCAGCCCCAGCATTTT.

The V and J genes are TRBV15 and TRBJ1-1; D not resolved. The CDR3 runs 14 residues. V lost 1 base, J lost 2 bases, and 8 bases lay in between. CDR1 and CDR2 from the germline V gene are LNHNV and YYDKDF (reference sequence). The CDR3 region has the DNA TGTGCCACCAGCAGAGTTATCGTAAACACTGAAGCTTTCTTT. It specifies CATSRVIVNTEAFF.

V usage is TRBV11-2 and J usage is TRBJ2-1, with TRBD1 identical over 8 bases. The CDR3 spans 17 residues. Germline V gene sequence: CDR1 SGHAT, CDR2 FQNNGV. J lost 10 bases, V lost 0 bases, and 14 bases had no gene match. As DNA, the CDR3 is TGTGCCAGCAGCTTAGATGTACCCAGGGGGCGGTCGGGGGAGCAGTTCTTC. Protein product: CASSLDVPRGRSGEQFF.

This chain joins TRBV5-1 and TRBJ2-5; 11 nucleotides line up with TRBD2. This CDR3 region has 17 residues. V gave up 0 bases and J gave up 5 bases; unmatched junction bases: 9. In germline, CDR1 is SGHRS, CDR2 YFSETQ. The CDR3 nucleotides are TGCGCCAGCAGCTTGGCTAGTAGCGGGAGGGCCGGGGAGACCCAGTACTTC. Protein product: CASSLASSGRAGETQYF.

The V gene is TRBV19, the J gene TRBJ1-2; 7 bases map to TRBD1. The CDR3 consists of 14 residues. V lost 6 bases, J lost 8 bases, and 12 bases stayed unmatched. The germline CDR1 and CDR2 sequences are LNHDA and SQIVND (reference sequence). DNA for the CDR3: TGTGCCAGTAGACGGGGACAGTGGGAGCAGGGCTACACCTTC. It is translated as CASRRGQWEQGYTF.

The J gene is TRBJ1-6, the V gene TRBV28; D is undetermined. The CDR3 has 16 amino acids. Trimming cost V 2 bases and J 9 bases, with 17 bases left between them. Germline CDR1 MDHEN, CDR2 SYDVKM. The CDR3 reads CASSLRKWEIGSPLHF. DNA of the CDR3: TGTGCCAGCAGTTTAAGGAAGTGGGAGATCGGTTCACCCCTCCACTTT.

This chain links TRBV28 with TRBJ2-1; possibly TRBD1 for D (6 bases). V was trimmed by 5 bases and J by 6 bases, leaving 11 bases between them. The CDR3 is made up of 13 amino acids. Looked up from germline, CDR1 is MDHEN and CDR2 is SYDVKM. The CDR3 region has the DNA TGTGCCAGCAGTGGTAACAGGGTCAATGAGCAGTTCTTC. It specifies CASSGNRVNEQFF.

The chain uses TRBV5-8 and TRBJ1-5; 7 bases map to TRBD1. This CDR3 contains 15 residues. V dropped 0 bases and J dropped 2; count of bases not matched to a gene: 2. Germline V lookup: CDR1 SGHTS, CDR2 YDEGEE. The CDR3 reads CASSLDTGGNQPQHF. In DNA form, the CDR3 reads TGTGCCAGCAGCTTGGACACAGGGGGCAATCAGCCCCAGCATTTT.

Remarks on this clone: This sample includes further DNA sequences coding for the same CDR3. The rearrangement joins TRBV5-1 to TRBJ1-4, with 10 bases aligning to TRBD1. The V segment lost 5 bases and the J segment 7 bases; nucleotides outside the gene matches: 5. Germline lookup yields CDR1 SGHRS and CDR2 YFSETQ. The CDR3 runs 14 residues. The CDR3 is CASRTGTGVEKLFF. For the CDR3, the DNA is TGCGCCAGCAGAACCGGGACAGGGGTTGAAAAACTGTTTTTT.

J is TRBJ2-7 and V is TRBV21-1; TRBD1, the D gene given by the table, was not confirmed from the DNA. TRBV21-1 is an annotated pseudogene. This CDR3 contains 17 residues. This CDR3 reads CASSDNGRTGVAYEQYF. CDR3 sequence (DNA): TGTGCCAGCAGCGACAACGGTAGGACAGGGGTTGCCTACGAGCAGTACTTC.

CDR3 residues: CASSIGVASPGANEQYF. CDR3 in DNA: TGTGCCAGTAGTATAGGGGTTGCAAGCCCGGGAGCAAACGAGCAGTACTTC. The chain joins TRBV19 to TRBJ2-7; tentative D call: TRBD2 (6 bases). Germline V gives CDR1 LNHDA, CDR2 SQIVND (reference sequence). Deletions cut 1 base from V and 5 bases from J, with 21 bases between. The CDR3 covers 17 residues.

V is TRBV19 and J is TRBJ2-2; D is perhaps TRBD1 (6 bases). The CDR3 contains 15 residues. Germline CDR1 reads LNHDA; CDR2 reads SQIVND (reference sequence). V lost 5 bases to trimming and J lost 1 base, with 11 bases between them. CDR3 DNA sequence: TGTGCCAGTAGTTCCAGGGGTGAGAACACCGGGGAGCTGTTTTTT. Translating it yields CASSSRGENTGELFF.

This sequence joins TRBV4-3 and TRBJ1-2; 10 bases are a match to TRBD1. The CDR3 covers 14 residues. V lost 4 bases and J lost 6; bases outside the gene matches: 5. The germline CDR1 and CDR2 sequences are LGHNA and YSLEER. CDR3 loop: CASSLDRGQDGYTF. The DNA of the CDR3 is TGCGCCAGCAGCCTCGACAGGGGGCAGGATGGCTACACCTTC.

The chain links TRBV28 to TRBJ1-3; TRBD1 matches at 9 bases. The length of the CDR3 is 15 residues. V was pared by 2 bases and J by 4 bases, with 3 bases of the junction left unmatched. Germline CDR1 reads MDHEN; CDR2 reads SYDVKM. CDR3 in amino acids: CASSLGGTGGNTIYF. DNA of the CDR3: TGTGCCAGCAGTTTAGGTGGGACAGGGGGAAACACCATATATTTT.